This T cell receptor beta chain emerged from a study of CD8 T cells in Susac syndrome. This clonotype was picked up a small number of times. Negative isolation was applied to CD8+ and CD4+ T cells, and FACS enrichment was applied to TEMRA cells. The authors reverse transcribed roughly 0.5 to 1 ug RNA with random hexamers. The CDR3 of TCR beta was amplified by immunoSEQ multiplex PCR across 54 Vbeta and 13 Jbeta. TCRdb reprocessed the immunoSEQ multiplex PCR reads with MiXCR, giving one entry per CDR3 protein. There are a few hundred thousand distinct CDR3 sequences in the sample; more than 85% occur only once, and roughly 0.15% lies in the top ten. Sequencing input: CD8+ T cells from PBMCs. The receptor's source is a human donor with multiple sclerosis.

The CDR3 spells CASSFAGGNEQFF. The CDR3 DNA reads as TGTGCCAGCAGTTTTGCAGGGGGCAATGAGCAGTTCTTC. The J gene is TRBJ2-1, the V gene TRBV12-3 or TRBV12-4, with 7 bases matching TRBD1. V was pared by 3 bases and J by 6 bases, with 2 bases of the junction left unmatched. The length of the CDR3 is 13 residues.